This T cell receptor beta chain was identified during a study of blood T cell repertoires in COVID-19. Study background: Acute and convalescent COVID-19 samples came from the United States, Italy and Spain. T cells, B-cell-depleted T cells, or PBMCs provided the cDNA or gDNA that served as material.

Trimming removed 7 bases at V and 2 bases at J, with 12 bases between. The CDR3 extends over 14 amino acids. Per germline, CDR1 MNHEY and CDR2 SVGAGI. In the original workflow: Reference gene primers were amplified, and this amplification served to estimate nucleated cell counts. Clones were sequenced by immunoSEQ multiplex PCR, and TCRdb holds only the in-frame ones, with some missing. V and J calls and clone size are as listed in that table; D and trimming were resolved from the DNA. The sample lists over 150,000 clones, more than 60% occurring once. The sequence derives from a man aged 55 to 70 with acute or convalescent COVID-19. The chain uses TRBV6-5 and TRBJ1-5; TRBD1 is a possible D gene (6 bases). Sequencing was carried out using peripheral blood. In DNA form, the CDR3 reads TGTGCCAGCAAGGAGGGGGGGGGCAATCAGCCCCAGCATTTT. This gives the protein CASKEGGGNQPQHF.